The entry below gives a single T cell receptor beta chain sequence along with its context. The antigen remains undetermined. These data come from a study of CD8+CD57+ T cells in acquired aplastic anemia. About the research overall: The DNA of sorted CD4+ and CD8+ cells averaged about 3 ug. Broader study findings: CD8+ Simpson's diversity showed no significant patient-control difference. Patients had roughly 29 CD8+ CDR3 sequences in common with controls (the shared set).

Researchers used genomic DNA as the template to profile TCR beta VDJ and CDR3. TCRdb reanalysed the reads using MiXCR and keeps one entry per CDR3 protein. The profile shows about 160,000 distinct CDR3 sequences, around 50% of them singletons. Whoever was chosen for sequencing had shown CD8+CD57+ cell expansion by flow cytometry. As a group, the patients uniformly had severe acquired aplastic anemia. Trimming removed 5 bases from V and 9 bases from J; junction bases left unmatched: 20. The CDR3 totals 18 residues. CDR1 SGHAT and CDR2 FQNNGV come from the germline V gene. The rearrangement uses TRBV11-2 and TRBJ2-7; TRBD2 matches 12 bases. Sequenced material: sorted CD4+, CD8+, or CD8+CD57+ T cells (not recorded which) from PBMCs. This sequence was found in a human donor with aplastic anemia. CDR3 residues: CASSPGLAGRVLHDGQYF. As DNA, the CDR3 is TGTGCCAGCAGCCCAGGACTAGCGGGACGGGTACTCCACGATGGGCAGTACTTC.